These T cell receptor beta chains were read from a single sample in a study of OX40 agonist ivuxolimab in advanced cancers. Sequenced by immunoSEQ multiplex PCR; TCRdb stores in-frame clones only, minus some. The sample has 50,000 to 70,000 clones, roughly 80% seen once. The source material was CD4+ or CD8+ T cells sorted from blood, sampled in a trial of the OX40 agonist ivuxolimab. The receptors were gathered from an adult with an advanced solid tumor such as melanoma, head and neck, liver or kidney cancer. The CDR3 runs from the conserved cysteine through the conserved F or W. D genes are given only for firm matches. Size values are once, few and many counts, or a class for expanded clones, and some rows have none.

>NA|TRBJ1-1|NA|TRBV6-1
TGTGCCAGCATGCTGAACACTGAAGCTTTCTTT
CASMLNTEAFF
>NA|TRBJ2-7|NA|TRBV30
TGTGCCTGGAGTGTCGTGAATTTACCCTACGAGCAGTACTTC
CAWSVVNLPYEQYF
>NA|TRBJ1-2|NA|TRBV11-2
TGTGCCAGCAGCTTAGCCCCGACAGGAGTCTATGGCTACACCTTC
CASSLAPTGVYGYTF
>NA|TRBJ2-7|NA|TRBV9
TGTGCCAGGGGATCCTACGAGCAGTACTTC
CARGSYEQYF
>NA|TRBJ1-4|NA|TRBV4-1
TGCGCCAGCAGCCTACTGGGGCCCGTGGACGAAAAACTGTTTTTT
CASSLLGPVDEKLFF
>NA|TRBJ1-1|NA|TRBV7-2
TGTGCCAGCAGCTTAGACAGGGCGGTTACTGAAGCTTTCTTT
CASSLDRAVTEAFF
>TRBD2|TRBJ2-3|NA|TRBV5-1
TGCGCCAGCAGCTGGGGACTAGCGGGGGGAGATACGCAGTATTTT
CASSWGLAGGDTQYF
>NA|TRBJ1-2|NA|TRBV27
TGTGCCAGCACCACTGTTGGCGCCCACGGCTACACCTTC
CASTTVGAHGYTF
>TRBD1|TRBJ1-2|once|TRBV6-4
TGTGCCAGCAGGCCAGGGGGCGAGGGAATCTATGGCTACACCTTC
CASRPGGEGIYGYTF
>NA|TRBJ2-7|NA|TRBV6-5
TGTGCCAGCAGTTACCGGCCGTTCCCTTACGAGCAGTACTTC
CASSYRPFPYEQYF
>TRBD1|TRBJ1-4|few|TRBV28
TGTGCCAGCAGTGGGACAGGGGGCCATAAGAAAAAACTGTTTTTT
CASSGTGGHKKKLFF
>NA|TRBJ2-1|once|TRBV19
TGTGCCAGTAGTACCCGGGACAACTCCTACAATGAGCAGTTCTTC
CASSTRDNSYNEQFF
>NA|TRBJ2-7|NA|TRBV6-1
TGTGCCAGCAGTGGGGCTGGGCAGTACTTC
CASSGAGQYF
>TRBD2|TRBJ2-1|NA|TRBV6-1
TGTGCCAGCAGTGCCCGGGGGGGCCAAAATGAGCAGTTCTTC
CASSARGGQNEQFF
>NA|TRBJ1-1|NA|TRBV21-1
TGTGCCAGCAGCAAACAGGGTAACACTGAAGCTTTCTTT
CASSKQGNTEAFF
>NA|TRBJ1-1|NA|TRBV7-9
TGTGCCAGCAGCAGACGGGCCGCGGACACTGAAGCTTTCTTT
CASSRRAADTEAFF
>NA|TRBJ1-2|NA|TRBV29-1
TGCAGCGTTGAAATCTGGAGCCAGCAGGGCTACACCTTC
CSVEIWSQQGYTF
>NA|TRBJ1-1|NA|TRBV13
TGTGCCAGCAGCCTTCCGGGTCCTAACACTGAAGCTTTCTTT
CASSLPGPNTEAFF
>TRBD2|TRBJ2-7|NA|TRBV13
TGTGCCAGCAGCTTCGGACTAGCGGGAGTCGAGCAGTACTTC
CASSFGLAGVEQYF
>NA|TRBJ1-6|NA|TRBV5-4
TGTGCCAGCAGCTTGGGGGACACACCCTATAATTCACCCCTCCACTTT
CASSLGDTPYNSPLHF
>NA|TRBJ1-1|NA|TRBV4-3
TGCGCCAGCAGCCAAGATGTCAGGGTCGCGGTAGCTTTCTTT
CASSQDVRVAVAFF
>NA|TRBJ2-5|NA|TRBV9
TGTGCCAGCAGCCCCCAATGGAGGGAATGGGGGACCCAGTACTTC
CASSPQWREWGTQYF
>TRBD1|TRBJ2-7|few|TRBV14
TGTGCCAGCAGCCGAACAGGGGGCTTTTTTCACGAGCAGTACTTC
CASSRTGGFFHEQYF
>NA|TRBJ2-1|once|TRBV2
TGTGCCAGCAGCCCCGGACCCGAGTCCTACAATGAGCAGTTCTTC
CASSPGPESYNEQFF
>TRBD2|TRBJ2-1|NA|TRBV7-9
TGTGCCAGCAGCTTAGGGGGACTATCTAATGAGCAGTTCTTC
CASSLGGLSNEQFF
>TRBD2|TRBJ2-5|NA|TRBV5-1
TGCGCCAGCAGATACCCTCTAGCGGGGGGGCAAGAGACCCAGTACTTC
CASRYPLAGGQETQYF
>NA|TRBJ1-4|once|TRBV9
TGTGCCAGCAGCGGGTGGGAGGGTGAAAAACTGTTTTTT
CASSGWEGEKLFF
>TRBD1|TRBJ1-1|NA|TRBV19
TGTGCCAGTAGACTCACAGGGGGCTGGGGTAAAGCTTTCTTT
CASRLTGGWGKAFF
>NA|TRBJ2-7|NA|TRBV6-5
TGTGCCAGCAATAAAGCTTGGGGACAAGTCTACGAGCAGTACTTC
CASNKAWGQVYEQYF
>TRBD1|TRBJ2-7|once|TRBV6-5
TGTGCCAGCACCACAGGGGGCAGGGGCGAGCAGTACTTC
CASTTGGRGEQYF
>NA|TRBJ2-5|NA|TRBV18
TGTGCCAGCTCACCACCGACAGTCCAAGAGACCCAGTACTTC
CASSPPTVQETQYF
>NA|TRBJ1-1|NA|TRBV4-2
TGTGCCAGCAGCGATATTGCAGGGACCGGGAACACTGAAGCTTTCTTT
CASSDIAGTGNTEAFF
>TRBD2|TRBJ2-3|NA|TRBV7-3
TGTGCCAGCAGCCGCTCGGCTAGCGGATTAGATACGCAGTATTTT
CASSRSASGLDTQYF
>NA|TRBJ1-4|NA|TRBV25-1
TGTGCCAGCAGTGTCTACGTAGGAGATCAAGGAAAACTGTTTTTT
CASSVYVGDQGKLFF
>NA|TRBJ2-5|NA|TRBV6-6
TGTGCCAGCAGTTACTCCGGTAGCAGTGAGACCCAGTACTTC
CASSYSGSSETQYF
>NA|TRBJ1-3|NA|TRBV4-3
TGCGCCAGCAGCCAAGATCCTGGGGGCACTGGAAACACCATATATTTT
CASSQDPGGTGNTIYF